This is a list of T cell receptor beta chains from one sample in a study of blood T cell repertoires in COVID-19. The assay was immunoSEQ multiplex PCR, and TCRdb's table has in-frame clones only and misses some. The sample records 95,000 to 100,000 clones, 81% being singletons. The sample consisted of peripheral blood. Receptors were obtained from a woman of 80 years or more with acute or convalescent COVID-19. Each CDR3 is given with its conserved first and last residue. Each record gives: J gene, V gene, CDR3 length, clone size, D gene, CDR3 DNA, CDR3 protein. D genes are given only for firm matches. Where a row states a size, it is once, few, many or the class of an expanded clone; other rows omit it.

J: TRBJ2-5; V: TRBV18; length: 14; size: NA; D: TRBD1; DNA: TGTGCCAGCTCACTCAACAGGGGACAAGAGACCCAGTACTTC; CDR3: CASSLNRGQETQYF
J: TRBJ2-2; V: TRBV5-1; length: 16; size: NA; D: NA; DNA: TGCGCCAGCAGCCCTCAAGACAGGATCGGACCCGAGGAGCTGTTTTTT; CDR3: CASSPQDRIGPEELFF
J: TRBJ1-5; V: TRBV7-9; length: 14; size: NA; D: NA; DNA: TGTGCCAGCAGCCAAGACAGCCTCAATCAGCCCCAGCATTTT; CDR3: CASSQDSLNQPQHF
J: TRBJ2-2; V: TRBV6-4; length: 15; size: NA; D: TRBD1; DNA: TGTGCCAGCAGTAAGGACAGGGGAATGCCCGGGGAGCTGTTTTTT; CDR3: CASSKDRGMPGELFF
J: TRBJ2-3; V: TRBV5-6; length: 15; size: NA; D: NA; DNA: TGTGCCAGCAGCCCGTCACGTAGCGGAGCAGATACGCAGTATTTT; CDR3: CASSPSRSGADTQYF
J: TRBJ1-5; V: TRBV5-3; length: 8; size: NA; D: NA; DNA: TGTGCCAGAAACAGTCAGCATTTT; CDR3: CARNSQHF
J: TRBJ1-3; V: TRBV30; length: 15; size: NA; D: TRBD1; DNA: TGTGCCTGGAGTGGGGGACAGTCCTCTGGAAACACCATATATTTT; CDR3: CAWSGGQSSGNTIYF
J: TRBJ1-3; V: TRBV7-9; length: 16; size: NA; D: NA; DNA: TGTGCCAGCAGTTCAATACGGGTTGGAAACTTAAACACCATATATTTT; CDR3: CASSSIRVGNLNTIYF
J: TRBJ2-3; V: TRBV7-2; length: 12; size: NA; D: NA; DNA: TGTGCCAGCAGCCCCCAGTCTTATACGCAGTATTTT; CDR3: CASSPQSYTQYF
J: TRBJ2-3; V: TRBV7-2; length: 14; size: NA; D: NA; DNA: TGTGCCAGCAGAATACGGCAGGCTTCAGATACGCAGTATTTT; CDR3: CASRIRQASDTQYF
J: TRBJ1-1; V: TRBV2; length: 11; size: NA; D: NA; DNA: TGTGCCAGCAGGTTGCGGGGAGGAGCTTTCTTT; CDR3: CASRLRGGAFF
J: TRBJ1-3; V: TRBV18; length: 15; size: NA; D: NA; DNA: TGTGCCAGCTCGGAGGGACCGTCGGGGGGAAACACCATATATTTT; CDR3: CASSEGPSGGNTIYF
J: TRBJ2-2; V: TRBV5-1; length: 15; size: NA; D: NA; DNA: TGCGCCAGCAGCCAAGGGACAATGAACACCGGGGAGCTGTTTTTT; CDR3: CASSQGTMNTGELFF
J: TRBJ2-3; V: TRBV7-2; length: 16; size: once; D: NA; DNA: TGTGCCAGCAGCCCTGGGGGGAGGGGGGCCTCCGATACGCAGTATTTT; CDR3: CASSPGGRGASDTQYF
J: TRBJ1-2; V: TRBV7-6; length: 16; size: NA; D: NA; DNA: TGTGCCAGCAGCTTAGGCAGGAAGGATGAAGTGGTTGGCTACACCTTC; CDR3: CASSLGRKDEVVGYTF
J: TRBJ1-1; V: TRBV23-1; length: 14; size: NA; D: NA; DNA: TGCGCCAGCAGTCCTCGTAGGGGGAACACTGAAGCTTTCTTT; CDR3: CASSPRRGNTEAFF
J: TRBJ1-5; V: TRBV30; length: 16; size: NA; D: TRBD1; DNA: TGTGCCTGGGAGGAAACCGGGACAGGGCTTTGGCAGCCCCAGCATTTT; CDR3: CAWEETGTGLWQPQHF